This TCR beta chain was recovered during a study of long-term antiretroviral therapy in people with HIV. Overall study context: Samples collected earliest predate the 2015 immediate-ART recommendation by about a decade.

At survey level, the immunoSEQ assay was run in its v3.0 version. Sequencing aimed at about 35,000-55,000 T-cell genomes per sample. Some clones are missing from TCRdb's copy, which holds only in-frame ones; the method was immunoSEQ multiplex PCR. This table has about 21,000 clones, approximately 82% appearing once. The CDR3 is 13 residues long. The germline V and J ends were trimmed by 6 bases and 7 bases, with 16 bases remaining between them. Germline CDR1 LGHNT, CDR2 FRNRAP. The gene calls are TRBV12-5 and TRBJ2-7; D may be TRBD2 (7 bases). This sample comprised unsorted PBMCs, obtained at the start of antiretroviral therapy. The TCR sequence derives from a man over 45 with HIV. The CDR3 DNA sequence: TGTGCTAGTGGGATCGGGGGGCTCGGGGAGCAGTACTTC. The encoded protein is CASGIGGLGEQYF.